This T cell receptor beta chain was retrieved from a study of cytomegalovirus exposure and HLA in healthy donors (dated 2017 in TCRdb). Background for the entire study: An earlier analysis of several hundred of the donors reported roughly 300 Gb of sequence data and 117 million unique TCR beta sequences from about 179 million T cells. In a later genetic analysis, genome-wide SNP genotypes for about 60% of the 666 donors were used, and that subset was treated as a discovery cohort. The genetic ancestry cluster associated with self-reported Caucasian donors included roughly 84% of the roughly 380 genotyped donors. Roughly 5 DR-DQ haplotypes were handled as single units for association and clustering, since linkage in the cohort was strong. Among a few hundred genotyped donors of the cohort, an average of roughly 240,000 unique TCR beta nucleotide sequences were sequenced per donor, roughly 18% of them non-productive. An earlier analysis of 450 to 750 of the donors used high-throughput TCR beta sequencing to judge whether each TCR beta V gene segment behaved as functional or pseudogenic. Both class I and class II loci were covered by HLA typing, at four-digit resolution. All discovery cohort repertoires had been generated using a single sequencing platform. The later analysis used no new phenotypic data to find candidate immune exposures, relying instead on TCR beta sequences and their occurrence across donors. Donor age, sex, ethnicity and CMV serostatus were compiled together with the repertoire data. The number of donors typed differed by locus, with roughly 629-640 for A, B, C, DRB1 and DQB1, about 500 for DQA1, 600 to 610 for DPA1, and some 450 for DPB1. Using immunosequencing, the study profiled T cell repertoires from 550 to 750 subjects and related those repertoires to cytomegalovirus serostatus. High-throughput TCR immunosequencing, statistical association of individual TCRs with disease status, and machine learning were combined to predict cytomegalovirus infection status. An early release covering just under 650 HLA-typed donors comprised 250 to 350 gigabases of sequencing data and tens of millions of unique TCR sequences. The study aimed to test whether cataloging public T cell receptors could reveal signatures of past pathogen exposure. A later analysis re-examined previously published TCR beta repertoires from just over 650 donors and added high-resolution HLA genotyping to investigate patterns of TCR occurrence. Along with the roughly 670-subject first cohort, a separate validation cohort of roughly 110 different subjects was used. General conclusions and limits of the study: Strong co-occurrence of HLA alleles, especially DR and DQ, made assigning TCR associations to individual alleles difficult. Because HLA typing was unavailable for some donors at each locus, only the typed subset was used in association tests. In a later analysis, several top co-occurrence clusters were reported to appear linked to parvovirus B19, influenza, CMV and Epstein-Barr virus. The study gave a list of 150 to 200 TCR beta chains associated with cytomegalovirus. In a later analysis, HLA-associated TCR beta chains showed more clonal expansion and lower generation probabilities than non-associated chains that were equally common. A later genetic analysis reported fewer N-insertions in productive TCRs among donors in an Asian-associated ancestry cluster than the roughly 670-donor mean. Most TCR sequences were seen in very few donors, while some public TCRs were found in many individuals. According to a later analysis, TCR association rates differed among HLA loci, with DRB1 alleles showing the most associated TCRs and HLA-C alleles showing the fewest. The authors suggested that the approach could potentially be extended to other disease states and immunological phenotypes. In an earlier analysis of some 500 of the donors, most TCR beta V segments were observed in productive rearrangements about 90% or about 30% of the time, broadly matching IMGT annotations. In vitro tests confirmed that a few of the cytomegalovirus-associated TCR beta chains recognize cytomegalovirus antigens. In a later genetic analysis, a missense DCLRE1C variant was associated with V-gene and J-gene trimming of TCR beta chains, and the association was replicated in an independent cohort. Only TCR beta chains were sequenced in this cohort, and the absence of alpha or paired-chain data limited detectable features. Cytomegalovirus status was reported to be diagnosed by the classifier with high specificity and sensitivity in both the original and validation cohorts. Presence/absence analyses assumed roughly uniform sequencing depth across donors, an assumption that may not hold. The earlier analysis of 587 of the donors excluded roughly 16 rarely observed V segments, including chromosome 9 orphons, because counts were too low. Correlated functional status among segregating V segments might reflect linkage disequilibrium, but an unknown experimental factor could not be ruled out. A further reported finding was that TCR beta sequences accurately predicted the HLA-A and HLA-B alleles for most subjects in the first cohort. In a later analysis, most CMV-associated TCR beta chains were found to appear HLA-restricted, with HLA associations seemingly driven largely by CMV exposure. Some IMGT-functional V segments, including TRBV6-2 and TRBV6-3, could not be told apart with the 87-base-pair reads, so those segments were excluded. A cluster of highly shared sequence variants was judged likely to represent a technical artifact of the sequencing pipeline. Specific HLA alleles were associated with 15,000 to 20,000 TCR beta sequences at a false discovery rate of 0.05 in a later analysis. For the cohort, immune exposure information was limited to CMV serostatus.

In total, 666 healthy bone marrow donors made up the cohort. Cohort members were all nominally healthy when sampled, although unrecorded immune exposures were likely present. The donor was CMV seropositive and was included in the group of 250 to 350 seropositive cohort members. Every donor gave a peripheral blood sample, and the peripheral blood mononuclear cells from that sample were used for TCR beta sequencing. The Qiagen DNeasy Blood Extraction Kit was used to extract genomic DNA from the blood cell samples. Reading the germline V gene (reference sequence) gives CDR1 GTSNPN and CDR2 SVGIG. Reading from cysteine to phenylalanine, the CDR3 counts 13 amino acids. Only CDR3 DNA remains: 39 bases, in frame from the first base. V trim: 4 bases; J trim: 7 bases; unmatched bases: 4. Regarding this clone: Its cognate antigen has yet to be identified. Base quality data are lacking; no much larger clone is found one base away.

Library method: the immunoSEQ multiplex PCR assay. For the multiplex PCR, a mixture combining 60 forward primers for TCR Vbeta segments and 13 reverse primers for TCR Jbeta segments was used. The CDR3 region of rearranged TCR beta genes was amplified from genomic DNA by a multiplex PCR assay. On the Illumina HiSeq System, the amplified TCR beta libraries were sequenced as 87-base-pair reads. Turning to the authors' computational methods: A later analysis tallied 75 million to 95 million unique TCR beta chains across the 600 to 700 repertoires, and about 10 million of those chains were shared by two or more donors. Raw reads were error-corrected and collapsed into unique sequences with a nearest-neighbor algorithm that merged closely related sequences to remove PCR and sequencing errors. Alignment of CDR3 sequences to IMGT reference sequences was used to assign V, D and J gene segments. For a sequence to be retained, a match of at least six nucleotides to both a V gene segment and a J gene segment was required. Rearrangements were classified as productive when the CDR3 lacked stop codons and remained in frame with V and J, and all other rearrangements were classified as non-productive. CDR3 was defined by IMGT convention, running from the second conserved V-encoded cysteine to the conserved J-encoded phenylalanine. In an earlier analysis of 550 to 650 of the donors, sequences lacking an unambiguous match to a single V gene segment were excluded. An earlier analysis of 587 of the donors classified V segments as functional when productive rearrangements were above 56.7% and as segregating when the standard deviation between donors was above 5%. A statistical classification framework was developed to diagnose cytomegalovirus status using the catalog of TCR beta chain sequences. A later analysis assigned V and J genes by comparing TCR nucleotide sequences with IMGT/GENE-DB human TR gene sequences. Using the TCRdist pipeline, a later analysis assigned CDR3 sequences along with most-parsimonious VDJ recombination scenarios. In a later analysis, each TCR beta chain was defined by its CDR3 amino acid sequence together with its V-gene family, and reads lacking a unique V-gene family were excluded. As a way to deal with suspected cross-contamination and a sequencing artifact, a later analysis dropped 450 to 600 nucleotide sequences that were highly shared and had low generation probability. A later analysis calculated a clonal expansion index for each public chain from normalized within-repertoire ranks of inferred template counts. Generation probabilities in a later analysis came from a VDJ recombination model fitted to out-of-frame rearrangements, and those results were checked against IGoR. Hypergeometric tests were used in a later analysis to score TCR-TCR, TCR-HLA and TCR-CMV co-occurrence, with a repertoire-size bias correction applied to the TCR pairs. In a later analysis, false discovery rates were estimated by permuting HLA or CMV assignments 20 times. A later analysis grouped co-occurring TCRs with DBSCAN, adding TCRdist sequence similarity when clustering within HLA-allele-positive subsets. For co-occurrence clustering, repertoires with fewer than 30,000 or more than 120,000 public chains were excluded, along with roughly 5 repertoires with anomalous nucleotide sharing. TCRdb limited this immuneACCESS table to in-frame rearrangements with V and J called. A share of clones is missing; checked studies link under half to unresolved V genes, and the rest is unexplained. V and J calls and clone size are given by that table; D and trimming were obtained from the DNA. In this sample the table shows about 210,000 clones, around 82% of which occur a single time. Roughly 14% of the sample belongs to the ten largest clones.

The specimen was PBMCs. The V gene is TRBV30 and the J gene is TRBJ1-6; the junction holds 7 bases that match TRBD1. This TCR was sampled from a woman younger than 45 in good health and CMV-seropositive. The CDR3 region: CAWTPGQNSPLHF. The nucleotide sequence reads as follows: TGTGCCTGGACCCCGGGACAGAATTCACCCCTCCACTTT.